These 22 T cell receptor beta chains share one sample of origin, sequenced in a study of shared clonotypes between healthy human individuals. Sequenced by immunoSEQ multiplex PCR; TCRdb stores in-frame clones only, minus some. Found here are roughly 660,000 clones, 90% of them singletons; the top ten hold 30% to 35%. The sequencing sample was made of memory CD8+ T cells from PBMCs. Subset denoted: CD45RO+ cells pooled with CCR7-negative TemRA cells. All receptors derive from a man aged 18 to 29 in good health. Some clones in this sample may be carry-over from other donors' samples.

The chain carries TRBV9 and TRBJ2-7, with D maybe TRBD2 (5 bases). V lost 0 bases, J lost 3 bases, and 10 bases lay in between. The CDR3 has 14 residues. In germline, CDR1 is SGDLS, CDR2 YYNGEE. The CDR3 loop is CASSVATDYYEQYF. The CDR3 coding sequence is TGTGCCAGCAGCGTAGCTACAGACTACTACGAGCAGTACTTC.

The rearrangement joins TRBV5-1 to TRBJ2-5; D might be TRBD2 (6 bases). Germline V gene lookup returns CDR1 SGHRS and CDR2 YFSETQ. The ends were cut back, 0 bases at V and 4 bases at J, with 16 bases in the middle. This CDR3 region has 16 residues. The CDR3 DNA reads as TGCGCCAGCAGCTTGGTGGGGGAGGAGGTTCGAGAGACCCAGTACTTC. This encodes CASSLVGEEVRETQYF.

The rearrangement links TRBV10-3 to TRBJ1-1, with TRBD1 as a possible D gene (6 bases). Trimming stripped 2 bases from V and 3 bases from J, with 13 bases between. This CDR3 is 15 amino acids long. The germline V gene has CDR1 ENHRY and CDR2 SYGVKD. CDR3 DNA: TGTGCCATCAGTGAGCAGACAGGTCTCCACACTGAAGCTTTCTTT. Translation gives CAISEQTGLHTEAFF.

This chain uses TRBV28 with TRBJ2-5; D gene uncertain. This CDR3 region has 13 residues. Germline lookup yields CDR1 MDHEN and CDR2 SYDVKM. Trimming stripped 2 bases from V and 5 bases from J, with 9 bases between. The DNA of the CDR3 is TGTGCCAGCAGTTTAAGGCTGGGGGAGACCCAGTACTTC. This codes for CASSLRLGETQYF.

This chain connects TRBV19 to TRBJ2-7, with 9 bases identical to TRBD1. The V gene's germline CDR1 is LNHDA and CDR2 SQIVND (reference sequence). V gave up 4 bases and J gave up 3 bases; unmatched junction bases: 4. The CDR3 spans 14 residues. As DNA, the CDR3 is TGTGCCAGTAGTACGGGACAGGGCTTCTACGAGCAGTACTTC. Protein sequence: CASSTGQGFYEQYF.

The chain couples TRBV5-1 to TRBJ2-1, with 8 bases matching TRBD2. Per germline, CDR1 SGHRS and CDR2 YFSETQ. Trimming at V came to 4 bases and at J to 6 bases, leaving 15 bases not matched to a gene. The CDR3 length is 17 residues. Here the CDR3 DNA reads TGCGCCAGCAGCCCCCCAATGAGCGGGAGTGGGAGCAATGAGCAGTTCTTC. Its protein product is CASSPPMSGSGSNEQFF.

The CDR3 sequence: CATPFRREYPDTQYF. CDR3 DNA: TGTGCCACCCCCTTTAGGCGGGAGTACCCAGATACGCAGTATTTT. This sequence joins TRBV2 and TRBJ2-3, with 7 bases fitting TRBD2. The V segment lost 10 bases and the J segment 4 bases; nucleotides outside the gene matches: 14. Germline lookup yields CDR1 SNHLY and CDR2 FYNNEI. The CDR3 has 15 amino acids.

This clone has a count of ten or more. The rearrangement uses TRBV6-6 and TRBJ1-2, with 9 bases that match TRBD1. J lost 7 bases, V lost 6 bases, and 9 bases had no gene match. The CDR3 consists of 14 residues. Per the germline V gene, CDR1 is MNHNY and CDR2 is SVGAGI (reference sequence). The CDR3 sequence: CASSLGQGNSGYTF. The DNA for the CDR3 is TGTGCCAGCAGCCTTGGACAGGGGAATTCTGGCTACACCTTC.

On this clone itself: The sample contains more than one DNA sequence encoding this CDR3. The CDR3: CASSQDRTVSGNTIYF. CDR3 coding DNA: TGCGCCAGCAGCCAAGATCGGACGGTCTCTGGAAACACCATATATTTT. This chain uses TRBV4-1 with TRBJ1-3; no firm D call. Trimming stripped 0 bases from V and 0 bases from J, with 9 bases between. The CDR3 is made up of 16 amino acids. Germline assignment: CDR1 MGHRA and CDR2 YSYEKL.

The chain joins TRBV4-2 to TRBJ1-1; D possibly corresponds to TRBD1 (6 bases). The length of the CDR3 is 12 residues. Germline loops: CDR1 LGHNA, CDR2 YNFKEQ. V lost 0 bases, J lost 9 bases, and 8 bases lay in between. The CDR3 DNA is TGTGCCAGCAGCCAAGAGCAGGGGAAAGCTTTCTTT. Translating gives CASSQEQGKAFF.

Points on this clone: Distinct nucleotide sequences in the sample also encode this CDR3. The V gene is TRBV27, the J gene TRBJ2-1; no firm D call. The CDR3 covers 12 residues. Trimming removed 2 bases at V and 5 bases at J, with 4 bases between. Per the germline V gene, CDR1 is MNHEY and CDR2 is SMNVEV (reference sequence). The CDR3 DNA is TGTGCCAGCAGTTTAGGTCACAATGAGCAGTTCTTC. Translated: CASSLGHNEQFF.

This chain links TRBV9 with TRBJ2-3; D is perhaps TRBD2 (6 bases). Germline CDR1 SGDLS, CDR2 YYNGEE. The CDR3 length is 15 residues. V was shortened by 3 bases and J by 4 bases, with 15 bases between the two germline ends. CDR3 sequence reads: CASSARDSRADTQYF. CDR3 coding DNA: TGTGCCAGCAGCGCTCGGGACTCCAGGGCAGATACGCAGTATTTT.

The DNA of the CDR3 is TGTGCCAGTAGTTTAGGTTGGACAGGGGGTTTGGAGACCCAGTACTTC. Protein product: CASSLGWTGGLETQYF. The chain links TRBV19 to TRBJ2-5; 10 bases agree with TRBD1. Germline lookup yields CDR1 LNHDA and CDR2 SQIVND (reference sequence). J was trimmed by 5 bases and V by 5 bases; bases with no gene match: 11. The CDR3 is 16 amino acids.

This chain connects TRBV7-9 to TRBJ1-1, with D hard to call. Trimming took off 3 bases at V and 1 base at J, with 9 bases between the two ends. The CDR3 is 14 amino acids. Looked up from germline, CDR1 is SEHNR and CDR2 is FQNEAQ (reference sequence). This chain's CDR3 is CASSFPVKNTEAFF. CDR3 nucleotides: TGTGCCAGCAGCTTTCCGGTTAAGAACACTGAAGCTTTCTTT.

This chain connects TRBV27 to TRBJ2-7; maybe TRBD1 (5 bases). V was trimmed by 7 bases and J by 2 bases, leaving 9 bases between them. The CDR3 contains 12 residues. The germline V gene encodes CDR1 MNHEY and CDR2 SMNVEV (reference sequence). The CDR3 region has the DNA TGTGCCAGCATTTCAGGGACCTACGAGCAGTACTTC. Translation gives CASISGTYEQYF.

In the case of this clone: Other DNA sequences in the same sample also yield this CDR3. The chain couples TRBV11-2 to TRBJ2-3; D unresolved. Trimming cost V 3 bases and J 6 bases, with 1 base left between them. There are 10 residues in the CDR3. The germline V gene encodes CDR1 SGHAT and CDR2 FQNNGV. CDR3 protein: CASSLDTQYF. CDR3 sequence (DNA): TGTGCCAGCAGCTTGGATACGCAGTATTTT.

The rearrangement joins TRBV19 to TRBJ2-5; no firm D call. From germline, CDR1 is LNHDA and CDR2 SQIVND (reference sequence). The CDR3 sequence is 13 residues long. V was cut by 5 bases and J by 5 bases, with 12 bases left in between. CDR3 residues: CASSPIVSETQYF. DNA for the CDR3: TGTGCCAGTAGTCCCATCGTATCGGAGACCCAGTACTTC. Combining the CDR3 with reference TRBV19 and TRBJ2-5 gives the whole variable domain DGGITQSPKYLFRKEGQNVTLSCEQNLNHDAMYWYRQDPGQGLRLIYYSQIVNDFQKGDIAEGYSVSREKKESFPLTVTSAQKNPTAFYLCASSPIVSETQYFGPGTRLLVL.

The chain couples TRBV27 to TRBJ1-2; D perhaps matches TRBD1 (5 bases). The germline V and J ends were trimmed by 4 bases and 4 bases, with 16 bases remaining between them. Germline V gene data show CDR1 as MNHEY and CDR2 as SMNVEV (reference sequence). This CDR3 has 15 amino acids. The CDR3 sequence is CASSSSARTPYGYTF. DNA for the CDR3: TGTGCCAGCAGTTCCTCCGCGCGGACACCCTATGGCTACACCTTC.

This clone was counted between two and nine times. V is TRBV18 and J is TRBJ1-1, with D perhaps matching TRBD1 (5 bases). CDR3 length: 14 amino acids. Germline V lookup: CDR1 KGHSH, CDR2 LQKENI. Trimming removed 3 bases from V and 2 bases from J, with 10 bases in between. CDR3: CASSPWGRNTEAFF. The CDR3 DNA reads TGTGCCAGCTCACCTTGGGGCCGAAACACTGAAGCTTTCTTT.

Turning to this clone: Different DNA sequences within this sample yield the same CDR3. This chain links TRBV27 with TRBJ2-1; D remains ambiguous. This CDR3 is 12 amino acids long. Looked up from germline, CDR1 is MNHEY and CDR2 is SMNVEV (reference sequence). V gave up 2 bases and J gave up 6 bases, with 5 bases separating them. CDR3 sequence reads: CASSLGVNEQFF. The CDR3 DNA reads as TGTGCCAGCAGTTTAGGGGTCAATGAGCAGTTCTTC.

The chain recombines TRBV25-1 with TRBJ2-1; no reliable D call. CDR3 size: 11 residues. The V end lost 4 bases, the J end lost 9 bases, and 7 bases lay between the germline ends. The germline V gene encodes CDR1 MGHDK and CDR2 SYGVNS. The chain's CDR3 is CASSASFEQFF. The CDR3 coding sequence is TGTGCCAGCAGTGCGTCATTTGAGCAGTTCTTC.

The CDR3 reads CAWSPPGTADYNSPLHF. The DNA of the CDR3 is TGTGCCTGGAGCCCCCCCGGGACAGCCGACTATAATTCACCCCTCCACTTT. The J gene is TRBJ1-6, the V gene TRBV30; 7 nucleotides align to TRBD1. Germline V gene lookup returns CDR1 GTSNPN and CDR2 SVGIG (reference sequence). The CDR3 consists of 17 residues. V gave up 3 bases and J gave up 3 bases; unmatched junction bases: 11.